This T cell receptor (beta chain) was recovered during a study of Graves' ophthalmopathy and Graves' hyperthyroidism. Whole-study findings and limits: Blood repertoires reportedly contained most expanded thyroid clonotypes above 0.001 frequency.

Diagnosis was based on clinical symptoms, serum thyroxine, TRAb, thyroid ultrasound and orbital computed tomography. As to this clonotype: What it recognizes is unknown.

This CDR3 has 12 amino acids. V lost 5 bases and J 4 bases, leaving 5 bases between the germline ends. Amplification of the TCR beta CDR3 regions used RNA transcripts (as template). HTBI primers were used in a first-round RT-PCR, which preceded a second-round multiplex PCR. From the multiplex PCR reads, TCRdb called clonotypes with MiXCR, one entry per CDR3 protein. The sample has about 1.1 million distinct CDR3 sequences; 35% to 45% are singletons. This rearrangement joins TRBV12-3 or TRBV12-4 to TRBJ1-4; no clear D. This TCR was recovered from an adult man with Graves' hyperthyroidism. Input material: peripheral blood or thyroid tissue (not recorded which). The DNA for the CDR3 is TGTGCCAGCAGTGCCTATAATGAAAAACTGTTTTTT. Its protein is CASSAYNEKLFF.